This passage covers 30 T cell receptor beta chains from one sample sequenced in a study of blood T cell repertoires in COVID-19. TCRdb's copy holds only in-frame clones and misses some; the assay was immunoSEQ multiplex PCR. The data contain around 290,000 clones, 80% to 90% of them singletons. Sequencing used peripheral blood. The source is a woman in her sixties or seventies with COVID-19, enrolled during active disease.

The rearrangement links TRBV4-1 to TRBJ1-1, with 9 bases aligning to TRBD1. Germline CDR1 is MGHRA and CDR2 is YSYEKL. Losses at the gene ends were 4 bases for V and 1 base for J; bases not matched to a gene: 25. This CDR3 spans 22 amino acids. CDR3 residues: CASSPAPGQGTEGGEKNTEAFF. The CDR3 DNA reads TGCGCCAGCAGCCCTGCACCGGGACAGGGCACAGAAGGAGGGGAAAAGAACACTGAAGCTTTCTTT.

V and J are TRBV30 and TRBJ2-1; TRBD1 is a possible D gene (5 bases). V lost 5 bases, J lost 7 bases, and 9 bases lay in between. CDR3 length equals 11 residues. Germline CDR1 and CDR2: GTSNPN and SVGIG (reference sequence). The CDR3 nucleotides read TGTGCCTGGCAGGGTTGGAATGAGCAGTTCTTC. Translation: CAWQGWNEQFF. Using reference TRBV30 and TRBJ2-1 for the parts outside the CDR3, the full variable domain is SQTIHQWPATLVQPVGSPLSLECTVEGTSNPNLYWYRQAAGRGLQLLFYSVGIGQISSEVPQNLSASRPQDRQFILSSKKLLLSDSGFYLCAWQGWNEQFFGPGTRLTVL.

The V gene is TRBV3-1 (or the pseudogene TRBV3-2), the J gene TRBJ2-7; 10 nucleotides line up with TRBD2. The V segment lost 1 base and the J segment 1 base; nucleotides outside the gene matches: 4. Germline CDR1 LGHDT, CDR2 YNNKEL (reference sequence). This CDR3 comprises 16 residues. CDR3 coding DNA: TGTGCCAGCAGCCAAGTCCCACTAGCGGGATCCTACGAGCAGTACTTC. Translation: CASSQVPLAGSYEQYF.

This clone was recorded once. The V call is TRBV25-1, the J call TRBJ1-6, with D possibly being TRBD1 (5 bases). Trimming took off 2 bases at V and 5 bases at J, with 10 bases between the two ends. The CDR3 is 15 residues long. Germline CDR1 reads MGHDK; CDR2 reads SYGVNS. The CDR3 sequence is CASSEPRGDNSPLHF. The DNA of the CDR3 is TGTGCCAGCAGTGAACCCCGGGGGGATAATTCACCCCTCCACTTT.

This chain links TRBV9 with TRBJ2-1; 11 bases map to TRBD2. The CDR3 sequence is 15 residues long. Germline CDR1 and CDR2: SGDLS and YYNGEE. Unmatched junction bases numbered 6, after V lost 4 bases and J lost 6 bases. CDR3 coding DNA: TGTGCCAGCAGCACGCCGGGACTAGCGGTCAATGAGCAGTTCTTC. This sequence encodes CASSTPGLAVNEQFF.

The genes are TRBV11-3 and TRBJ2-7; possibly TRBD1 for D (5 bases). The germline V and J ends were trimmed by 3 bases and 2 bases, with 14 bases remaining between them. Germline V gene lookup returns CDR1 SGHNT and CDR2 YENEEA. The CDR3 has 15 residues. The CDR3 region has the DNA TGTGCCAGCAGCTTGTATACAGGTGTACCCTACGAGCAGTACTTC. Its protein product is CASSLYTGVPYEQYF. Full variable domain (remainder filled in from reference TRBV11-3 and TRBJ2-7): EAGVVQSPRYKIIEKKQPVAFWCNPISGHNTLYWYLQNLGQGPELLIRYENEEAVDDSQLPKDRFSAERLKGVDSTLKIQPAELGDSAVYLCASSLYTGVPYEQYFGPGTRLTVT.

The rearrangement joins TRBV9 to TRBJ2-5; D is perhaps TRBD1 (5 bases). The germline V and J ends were trimmed by 0 bases and 5 bases, with 14 bases remaining between them. The CDR3 is 15 residues long. CDR1 and CDR2 (germline): SGDLS, YYNGEE. This chain's CDR3 is CASSVVWGGEETQYF. CDR3 sequence (DNA): TGTGCCAGCAGCGTAGTATGGGGCGGTGAGGAGACCCAGTACTTC.

The chain couples TRBV5-1 to TRBJ1-2; perhaps TRBD1 as D (6 bases). Germline V gene data show CDR1 as SGHRS and CDR2 as YFSETQ. This CDR3 region has 13 residues. Between the trimmed V and J ends, which lost 4 bases and 4 bases, there was a span of 11 bases. In DNA form, the CDR3 reads TGCGCCAGCAGCACCGGACAGAGCTATGGCTACACCTTC. Protein: CASSTGQSYGYTF.

The chain recombines TRBV5-1 with TRBJ2-7; 7 bases fit TRBD1. V trimming: 2 bases; J trimming: 7 bases; junction bases outside the gene matches: 3. CDR1 SGHRS and CDR2 YFSETQ come from the germline V gene. The CDR3 has 12 residues. CDR3 in amino acids: CASSFAGGEQYF. CDR3 nucleotide sequence: TGCGCCAGCAGCTTCGCAGGGGGTGAGCAGTACTTC.

This clone was detected once. The chain links TRBV28 to TRBJ1-5; D may be TRBD1 (5 bases). Deletions cut 2 bases from V and 0 bases from J, with 11 bases between. The CDR3 extends over 16 amino acids. Germline V gives CDR1 MDHEN, CDR2 SYDVKM. The CDR3 is CASSLISRVSNQPQHF. The CDR3 DNA follows: TGTGCCAGCAGTTTAATAAGCAGGGTTAGCAATCAGCCCCAGCATTTT.

The chain combines TRBV5-1 with TRBJ2-1, with TRBD2 as a possible D gene (7 bases). Germline V CDR1 and CDR2: SGHRS, YFSETQ. V lost 3 bases and J 7 bases, leaving 14 bases between the germline ends. CDR3 length: 14 residues. For the CDR3, the DNA is TGCGCCAGCAGCTCCAACGGGGGGCCAAATGAGCAGTTCTTC. Translated, it gives CASSSNGGPNEQFF.

CDR3 residues: CASSYRTGFPGELFF. The CDR3 DNA is TGTGCCAGCAGCTATCGGACAGGGTTTCCCGGGGAGCTGTTTTTT. J is TRBJ2-2 and V is TRBV7-8; TRBD1 matches at 8 bases. V trimming: 4 bases; J trimming: 6 bases; junction bases outside the gene matches: 7. The CDR3 covers 15 residues. Per germline, CDR1 SGHVS and CDR2 FQNEAQ.

The J gene is TRBJ1-6, the V gene TRBV6-1; D remains unclear. Deletions cut 2 bases from V and 7 bases from J, with 15 bases between. There are 16 residues in the CDR3. Germline CDR1 is MNHNS and CDR2 is SASEGT. The CDR3 reads CASSEIVRLPNSPLHF. The CDR3 nucleotides are TGTGCCAGCAGTGAAATCGTCAGGTTACCGAATTCACCCCTCCACTTT.

V is TRBV14 and J is TRBJ1-4, with D possibly matching TRBD1 (6 bases). The germline CDR1 and CDR2 sequences are SGHDN and FVKESK. V was pared by 1 base and J by 4 bases, with 19 bases between. The CDR3 has 18 residues. CDR3: CASSQVGRRTVNNEKLFF. CDR3 coding DNA: TGTGCCAGCAGCCAAGTGGGCAGGCGGACAGTTAATAATGAAAAACTGTTTTTT.

This chain links TRBV30 with TRBJ1-5; D call uncertain. V was clipped by 1 base and J by 0 bases, with 4 bases between them. The CDR3 spans 13 residues. Looked up from germline, CDR1 is GTSNPN and CDR2 is SVGIG (reference sequence). The CDR3 bases are TGTGCCTGGAGTGATTATAGCAATCAGCCCCAGCATTTT. It specifies CAWSDYSNQPQHF.

In DNA, the CDR3 is TGTGCCAGCAGTCTCCCCCTTGACAGGGGGCGTAAAGTTCTTATAGATCAGCCCCAGCATTTT. It encodes CASSLPLDRGRKVLIDQPQHF. The gene calls are TRBV6-6 and TRBJ1-5, with TRBD1 matching over 10 bases. Per germline, CDR1 MNHNY and CDR2 SVGAGI (reference sequence). This CDR3 comprises 21 residues. The V segment lost 5 bases and the J segment 5 bases; nucleotides outside the gene matches: 24.

V usage is TRBV12-3 or TRBV12-4 and J usage is TRBJ2-7; D is unclear. The CDR3 loop spans 13 amino acids. Trimming cost V 2 bases and J 4 bases, with 9 bases left between them. This CDR3 reads CASSLFPTYEQYF. In DNA form, the CDR3 reads TGTGCCAGCAGTTTATTCCCAACTTACGAGCAGTACTTC.

Worth noting for this clone: Other DNA sequences in this specimen translate into the identical CDR3. This sequence joins TRBV27 and TRBJ2-2; a weak D match, TRBD2 (5 bases). Germline CDR1 MNHEY, CDR2 SMNVEV (reference sequence). V was trimmed by 5 bases and J by 2 bases, leaving 9 bases between them. This CDR3 region has 14 residues. Here the CDR3 reads CASSPGLNTGELFF. CDR3 DNA sequence: TGTGCCAGCAGTCCAGGACTCAACACCGGGGAGCTGTTTTTT.

This clone appeared once. V gene TRBV4-2 combines with J gene TRBJ1-4, with D tentatively TRBD1 (5 bases). CDR3 length: 18 amino acids. The germline V gene encodes CDR1 LGHNA and CDR2 YNFKEQ. V gave up 2 bases and J gave up 6 bases, with 22 bases separating them. The CDR3 region is CASSQNTGGPGIYEKLFF. The CDR3 DNA follows: TGTGCCAGCAGCCAAAATACAGGAGGGCCGGGGATTTATGAAAAACTGTTTTTT.

This sequence joins TRBV7-2 and TRBJ2-1; 9 positions agree with TRBD2. Germline V gene sequence: CDR1 SGHTA, CDR2 FQGNSA. Trimming at V came to 4 bases and at J to 4 bases, leaving 5 bases not matched to a gene. This CDR3 contains 15 residues. CDR3 nucleotides: TGTGCCAGCAGCTCCACTAGCGGGTCGTACAATGAGCAGTTCTTC. Its protein is CASSSTSGSYNEQFF. The variable domain in full, completed from reference TRBV7-2 and TRBJ2-1, reads GAGVSQSPSNKVTEKGKDVELRCDPISGHTALYWYRQSLGQGLEFLIYFQGNSAPDKSGLPSDRFSAERTGGSVSTLTIQRTQQEDSAVYLCASSSTSGSYNEQFFGPGTRLTVL.

The V call is TRBV5-1, the J call TRBJ2-6; no definite D call. The CDR3 has 13 amino acids. V shed 7 bases and J shed 0 bases, with 5 bases lying between them. Germline values: CDR1 SGHRS, CDR2 YFSETQ. The CDR3 sequence is CASVYSGANVLTF. The CDR3 DNA follows: TGCGCCAGCGTTTACTCTGGGGCCAACGTCCTGACTTTC.

This clone occurred a few times. The V and J genes are TRBV11-1 and TRBJ2-1, with D possibly matching TRBD1 (5 bases). Germline CDR1 and CDR2: SGHAT and FQDESV (reference sequence). The germline V and J ends were trimmed by 5 bases and 5 bases, with 13 bases remaining between them. The CDR3 spans 14 residues. The CDR3 is CASSPGPGHNEQFF. In DNA, the CDR3 is TGTGCCAGCAGCCCGGGCCCAGGGCACAATGAGCAGTTCTTC.

The chain recombines TRBV2 with TRBJ2-7; 8 bases match TRBD1. CDR1 and CDR2 from the germline V gene are SNHLY and FYNNEI. V shed 5 bases and J 3 bases; nucleotides not matched to a gene: 12. This CDR3 region has 16 residues. The DNA of the CDR3 is TGTGCCAGCAGTCAGGGCAGGACAGGGATATTCTACGAGCAGTACTTC. Its translation is CASSQGRTGIFYEQYF.

The chain has TRBV5-6 and TRBJ2-3, with 9 bases matching TRBD2. In germline, CDR1 is SGHDT, CDR2 YYEEEE. Trimming at V came to 2 bases and at J to 6 bases, leaving 7 bases not matched to a gene. This CDR3 spans 15 amino acids. This CDR3 is CASSFTSGPGDTQYF. CDR3 coding DNA: TGTGCCAGCAGCTTTACTAGCGGGCCCGGGGATACGCAGTATTTT.

The V call is TRBV15, the J call TRBJ1-2; D gene uncertain. CDR1 LNHNV and CDR2 YYDKDF come from the germline V gene (reference sequence). V was clipped by 0 bases and J by 7 bases, with 6 bases between them. The length of the CDR3 is 12 residues. CDR3 DNA: TGTGCCACCAGCAGAGATCGGAGTGGCTACACCTTC. This sequence encodes CATSRDRSGYTF.

V usage is TRBV5-4 and J usage is TRBJ2-1; TRBD2 is a possible D gene (5 bases). The V and J ends lost 0 bases and 0 bases respectively, with 13 bases between them. The CDR3 has 17 residues. Germline values: CDR1 SGHNT, CDR2 YYREEE (reference sequence). CDR3 residues: CASSLGGSQSSYNEQFF. The CDR3 region has the DNA TGTGCCAGCAGCTTGGGTGGGAGTCAATCCTCCTACAATGAGCAGTTCTTC.

V and J are TRBV28 and TRBJ1-2; 10 nucleotides line up with TRBD1. The CDR3 consists of 14 residues. The ends lost 4 bases at V and 6 bases at J; junction bases unmatched: 5. Germline assignment: CDR1 MDHEN and CDR2 SYDVKM. CDR3 loop: CASSSTGGGNGYTF. CDR3 bases: TGTGCCAGCAGTTCGACAGGGGGCGGGAATGGCTACACCTTC.

The chain employs TRBV2 and TRBJ1-3, with no clear D. Trimming took 4 bases from V and 0 from J, leaving 10 bases between them. In germline, CDR1 is SNHLY, CDR2 FYNNEI. The CDR3 is 15 amino acids. This CDR3 reads CASSVSASSGNTIYF. CDR3 nucleotides: TGTGCCAGCAGTGTTTCTGCGAGCTCTGGAAACACCATATATTTT.

This clone came up once. The rearrangement uses TRBV5-6 and TRBJ2-7, with TRBD1 identical over 9 bases. After removal of 2 bases from V and 4 bases from J, the junction contained 4 bases not matched to a gene. The CDR3 spans 14 residues. Per the germline V gene, CDR1 is SGHDT and CDR2 is YYEEEE. CDR3 region: CASSFGTGSYEQYF. For the CDR3, the DNA is TGTGCCAGCAGCTTCGGGACAGGGTCGTACGAGCAGTACTTC. Variable domain in full (rest from reference TRBV5-6 and TRBJ2-7): DAGVTQSPTHLIKTRGQQVTLRCSPKSGHDTVSWYQQALGQGPQFIFQYYEEEERQRGNFPDRFSGHQFPNYSSELNVNALLLGDSALYLCASSFGTGSYEQYFGPGTRLTVT.

V usage is TRBV6-1 and J usage is TRBJ1-2; 12 bases align to TRBD1. The CDR3 length is 16 residues. CDR1 MNHNS and CDR2 SASEGT come from the germline V gene. V lost 4 bases to trimming and J lost 7 bases; unmatched junction nucleotides: 10. The CDR3 DNA sequence: TGTGCCAGCAGTGCGATCACCGGGACAGGGGGCCGTGGCTACACCTTC. This encodes CASSAITGTGGRGYTF.